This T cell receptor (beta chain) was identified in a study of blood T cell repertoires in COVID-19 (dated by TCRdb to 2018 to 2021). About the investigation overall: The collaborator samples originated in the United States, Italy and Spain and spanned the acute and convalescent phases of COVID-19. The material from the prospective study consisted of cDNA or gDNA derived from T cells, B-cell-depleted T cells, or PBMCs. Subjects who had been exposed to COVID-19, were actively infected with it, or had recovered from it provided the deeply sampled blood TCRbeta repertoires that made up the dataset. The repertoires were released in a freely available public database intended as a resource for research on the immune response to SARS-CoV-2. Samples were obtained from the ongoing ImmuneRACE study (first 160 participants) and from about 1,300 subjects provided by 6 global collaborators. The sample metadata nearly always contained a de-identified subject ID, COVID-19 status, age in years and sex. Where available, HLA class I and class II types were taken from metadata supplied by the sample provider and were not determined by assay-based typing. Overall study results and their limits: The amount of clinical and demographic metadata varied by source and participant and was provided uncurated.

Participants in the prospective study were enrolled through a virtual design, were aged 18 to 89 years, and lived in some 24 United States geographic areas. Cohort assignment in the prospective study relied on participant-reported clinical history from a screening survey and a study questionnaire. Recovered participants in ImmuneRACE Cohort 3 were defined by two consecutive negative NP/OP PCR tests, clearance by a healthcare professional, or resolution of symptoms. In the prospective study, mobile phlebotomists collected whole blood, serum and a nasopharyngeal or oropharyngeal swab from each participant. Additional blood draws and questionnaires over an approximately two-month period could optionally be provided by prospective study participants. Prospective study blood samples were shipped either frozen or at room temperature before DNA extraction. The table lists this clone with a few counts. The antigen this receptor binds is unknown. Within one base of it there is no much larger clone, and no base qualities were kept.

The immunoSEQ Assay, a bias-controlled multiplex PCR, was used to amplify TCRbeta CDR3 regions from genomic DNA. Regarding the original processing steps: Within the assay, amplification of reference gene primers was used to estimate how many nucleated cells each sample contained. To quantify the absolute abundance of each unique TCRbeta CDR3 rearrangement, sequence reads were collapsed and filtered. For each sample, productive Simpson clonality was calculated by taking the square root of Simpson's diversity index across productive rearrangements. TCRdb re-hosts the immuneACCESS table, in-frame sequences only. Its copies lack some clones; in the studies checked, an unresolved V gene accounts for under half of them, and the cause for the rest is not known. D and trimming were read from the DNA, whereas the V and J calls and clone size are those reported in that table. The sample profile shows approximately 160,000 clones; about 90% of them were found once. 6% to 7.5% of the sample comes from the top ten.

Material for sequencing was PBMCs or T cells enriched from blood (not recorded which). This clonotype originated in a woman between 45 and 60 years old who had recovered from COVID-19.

The CDR3 here reads CASSDLVGWGARSYEQYF. The DNA sequence is as follows: TGTGCCAGCAGCGACCTGGTTGGCTGGGGCGCAAGGTCCTACGAGCAGTACTTC. The chain is assembled from TRBV11-2 and TRBJ2-7; TRBD1 might be the D gene, on 5 matching bases. At the junction V is shortened by 5 bases and J by 1 base, with 24 bases in between. As encoded in the germline V gene, CDR1 is SGHAT while CDR2 is FQNNGV. The CDR3, from cysteine to phenylalanine, totals 18 residues. Solely the CDR3 DNA is kept, with 54 bases framed from the first base.